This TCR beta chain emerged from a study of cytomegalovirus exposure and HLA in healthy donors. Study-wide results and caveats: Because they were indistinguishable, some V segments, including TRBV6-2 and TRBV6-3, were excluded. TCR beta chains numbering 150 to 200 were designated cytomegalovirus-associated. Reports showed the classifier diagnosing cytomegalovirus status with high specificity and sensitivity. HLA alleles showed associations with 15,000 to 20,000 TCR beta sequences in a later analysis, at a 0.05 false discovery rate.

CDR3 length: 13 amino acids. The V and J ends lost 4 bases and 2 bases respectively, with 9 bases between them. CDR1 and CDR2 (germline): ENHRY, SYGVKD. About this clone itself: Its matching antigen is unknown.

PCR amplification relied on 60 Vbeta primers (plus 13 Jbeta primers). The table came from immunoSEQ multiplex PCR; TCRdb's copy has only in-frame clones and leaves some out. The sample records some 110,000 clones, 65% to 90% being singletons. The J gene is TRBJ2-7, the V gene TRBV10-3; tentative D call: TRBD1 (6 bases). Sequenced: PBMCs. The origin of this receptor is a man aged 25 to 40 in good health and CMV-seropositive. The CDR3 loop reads CAISGDIAYEQYF. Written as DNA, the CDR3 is TGTGCCATCAGTGGGGACATAGCCTACGAGCAGTACTTC.